The entry below describes one TCR beta chain. V was trimmed by 1 base and J by 2 bases, leaving 9 bases between them. Looked up from germline, CDR1 is LGHDT and CDR2 is YNNKEL (reference sequence). The CDR3 spans 14 residues. The method was immunoSEQ multiplex PCR; TCRdb's version includes in-frame clones alone and lacks a portion of them. The data contain 75,000 to 90,000 clones, less than 90% of them singletons. The data were taken from a study of blood T cell repertoires in COVID-19. The chain links TRBV3-1 (or the pseudogene TRBV3-2) to TRBJ2-7; D perhaps matches TRBD1 (6 bases). Specimen: peripheral blood. This TCR derives from a human donor in a cohort sampled during active COVID-19. CDR3 bases: TGTGCCAGCAGCCAAGGGTACAGGGCCTACGAGCAGTACTTC. The encoded protein is CASSQGYRAYEQYF.